Following are 5 T cell receptor beta chains from one sample sequenced in a study of OX40 agonist ivuxolimab in advanced cancers. Assay used: immunoSEQ multiplex PCR; TCRdb lists only in-frame clones, some missing. Counted here are approximately 66,000 clones, around 85% occurring once; the ten biggest clones make up 0.75%. The starting material was CD4+ or CD8+ T cells sorted from blood, obtained in a trial of the OX40 agonist ivuxolimab. The receptors derive from an adult with an advanced solid tumor such as melanoma, head and neck, liver or kidney cancer.

The J gene is TRBJ2-7, the V gene TRBV6-6; maybe TRBD1 (5 bases). V dropped 3 bases and J dropped 5 bases, with 11 bases sitting between them. From germline, CDR1 is MNHNY and CDR2 SVGAGI (reference sequence). CDR3 length: 13 amino acids. For the CDR3, the DNA is TGTGCCAGCAGTTATCGCCCCAGGGACGAGCAGTACTTC. Encoded protein: CASSYRPRDEQYF.

The rearrangement uses TRBV4-1 and TRBJ2-2; the D is unclear. The CDR3 length is 16 residues. Trimming removed 0 bases at V and 4 bases at J, with 12 bases between. The germline CDR1 and CDR2 sequences are MGHRA and YSYEKL. CDR3: CASSQESGQITGELFF. In DNA, the CDR3 is TGCGCCAGCAGCCAAGAAAGTGGGCAAATCACCGGGGAGCTGTTTTTT.

V usage is TRBV9 and J usage is TRBJ2-5; the match to TRBD2 covers 9 bases. Trimming at V came to 0 bases and at J to 4 bases, leaving 4 bases not matched to a gene. The V gene's germline CDR1 is SGDLS and CDR2 YYNGEE. The CDR3 length is 15 residues. In nucleotides, the CDR3 is TGTGCCAGCAGCGTAGCGGCTAGCGGGACAGAGACCCAGTACTTC. Translating gives CASSVAASGTETQYF.

The rearrangement links TRBV6-4 to TRBJ2-2; TRBD1 or TRBD2 may be the D gene (5 bases each). From germline, CDR1 is MRHNA and CDR2 SNTAGT. This CDR3 has 16 residues. V shed 4 bases and J shed 3 bases, with 15 bases lying between them. The DNA of the CDR3 is TGTGCCAGCAGTGCGCGGCAGGGAGTTGACACCGGGGAGCTGTTTTTT. Translated: CASSARQGVDTGELFF.

The chain's CDR3 is CASSLGDARGVTEAFF. DNA of the CDR3: TGTGCCAGCAGCTTAGGGGACGCTCGGGGAGTCACTGAAGCTTTCTTT. The chain carries TRBV7-2 and TRBJ1-1, with D tentatively TRBD1 (5 bases). The length of the CDR3 is 16 residues. In germline, CDR1 is SGHTA, CDR2 FQGNSA. V gave up 1 base and J gave up 4 bases, with 16 bases separating them.